This entry concerns a single T cell receptor beta chain. The antigen remains undetermined. Deep-level assay runs were performed. TCRdb keeps only in-frame clones here, not all; method: immunoSEQ multiplex PCR. This table holds 300,000 to 350,000 clones, about 73% found once. The data derive from a study of shared clonotypes between healthy human individuals. Study conclusions and caveats: Across a handful of donors, naive CD4 shared 5% to 5.5%, naive CD8 around 4%, memory CD4 more than 2%, memory CD8 0.4%. Sequencing depth was expected to influence donor clonotype sharing. Sampling used blood alone; tissue repertoires probably differ.

The junction had 2 bases not matched to a gene; V was cut back by 4 bases and J by 5 bases. CDR1 is SGHRS, CDR2 YFSETQ, per germline. This CDR3 comprises 13 residues. The origin of this receptor is a man younger than 45 in good health. The rearrangement links TRBV5-1 to TRBJ2-1; 8 bases line up with TRBD1. The specimen sequenced was memory CD4+ T cells sorted from blood. Subset indicated: CD45RA-negative fraction. The DNA of the CDR3 is TGCGCCAGCAGCCTGGGACAGGACAATGAGCAGTTCTTC. Translated, it gives CASSLGQDNEQFF.